These 15 T cell receptor beta chains originate from one sample sequenced in a study of blood T cell repertoires in COVID-19. The assay was immunoSEQ multiplex PCR, and TCRdb's table has in-frame clones only and misses some. The data contain around 160,000 clones, 85% to 90% of them singletons. The sequenced material came from peripheral blood. Every receptor here comes from a man of 80 years or more with acute or convalescent COVID-19.

The genes are TRBV6-5 and TRBJ1-4, with 10 positions matching TRBD1. CDR1 MNHEY and CDR2 SVGAGI come from the germline V gene. Unmatched junction bases numbered 1, after V lost 0 bases and J lost 6 bases. This CDR3 spans 15 amino acids. The CDR3 spells CASSYSGTGDEKLFF. In nucleotides, the CDR3 is TGTGCCAGCAGTTACTCGGGGACAGGGGATGAAAAACTGTTTTTT.

The chain couples TRBV3-1 (or the pseudogene TRBV3-2) to TRBJ1-2, with D possibly TRBD1 on 5 matching bases. CDR1 LGHDT and CDR2 YNNKEL come from the germline V gene (reference sequence). The CDR3 covers 14 residues. The V end was cut by 4 bases, the J end by 7 bases, with 16 bases between. CDR3 sequence: CASSRDMGLSGYTF. CDR3 bases: TGTGCCAGCAGCCGGGATATGGGACTCTCTGGCTACACCTTC.

This sequence joins TRBV19 and TRBJ2-1, with 7 nucleotides matching TRBD2. J gave up 6 bases and V 9 bases, and 5 bases lay outside the gene matches. Germline V gene data show CDR1 as LNHDA and CDR2 as SQIVND (reference sequence). This CDR3 is built from 12 residues. The CDR3 loop reads CASREGRNEQFF. Written as DNA, the CDR3 is TGTGCCAGCAGGGAGGGTCGCAATGAGCAGTTCTTC.

CDR3 protein: CASSPSGGSGGTYDTQYF. CDR3 nucleotide sequence: TGCGCCAGCAGCCCGTCCGGGGGGAGCGGGGGCACGTATGATACGCAGTATTTT. The rearrangement links TRBV5-1 to TRBJ2-3, with 8 bases lining up with TRBD2. Germline trimming cut 4 bases from V and 6 bases from J; bases unmatched to any gene: 19. The CDR3 runs 18 residues. The germline V gene encodes CDR1 SGHRS and CDR2 YFSETQ.

The genes are TRBV5-5 and TRBJ2-7; 9 bases line up with TRBD1. Looked up from germline, CDR1 is SGHKS and CDR2 is YYEKEE (reference sequence). After removal of 3 bases from V and 5 bases from J, the junction contained 12 bases not matched to a gene. The CDR3 consists of 16 residues. For the CDR3, the DNA is TGTGCCAGCAGCTACTCGATCCGGGACAGGGACCACGAGCAGTACTTC. Its protein product is CASSYSIRDRDHEQYF.

The chain is built from TRBV5-1 and TRBJ2-3, with D possibly being TRBD2 (6 bases). Deletions cut 4 bases from V and 0 bases from J, with 9 bases between. Germline values: CDR1 SGHRS, CDR2 YFSETQ. There are 14 residues in the CDR3. In nucleotides, the CDR3 is TGCGCCAGCAGCGGGGGGATTAGCACAGATACGCAGTATTTT. It codes for CASSGGISTDTQYF.

The chain is built from TRBV7-2 and TRBJ1-5; D is perhaps TRBD1 (5 bases). V was pared by 1 base and J by 2 bases, with 15 bases between. Per germline, CDR1 SGHTA and CDR2 FQGNSA. This CDR3 is 17 amino acids long. In nucleotides, the CDR3 is TGTGCCAGCAGCTTAGGTTTGGGGGAGGGTGGCAATCAGCCCCAGCATTTT. Its protein product is CASSLGLGEGGNQPQHF.

Points on this clone: One end of the junction is discordant with germline, which a read error may explain. The rearrangement joins TRBV24-1 to TRBJ2-7; possibly TRBD1 for D (6 bases). The CDR3 consists of 12 residues. CDR1 is KGHDR, CDR2 SFDVKD, per germline. The CDR3 region is CATSDTGQVRDF. CDR3 in DNA: TGTGCCACCAGTGATACAGGGCAGGTTAGGGACTTC.

The chain joins TRBV2 to TRBJ2-1; 10 bases align to TRBD2. The V gene's germline CDR1 is SNHLY and CDR2 FYNNEI. This CDR3 comprises 20 residues. The V gene end was trimmed by 7 bases and the J gene end by 0 bases; junction bases not matched to a gene: 18. The CDR3 loop is CASIKERGGQRIVSYNEQFF. CDR3 nucleotides: TGTGCCAGCATTAAAGAGCGGGGGGGCCAAAGGATAGTCTCCTACAATGAGCAGTTCTTC.

CDR3 nucleotide sequence: TGTGCCAGCAGCTTGGGCAGGGGGCTTTACAATGAGCAGTTCTTC. Translating gives CASSLGRGLYNEQFF. The chain couples TRBV11-3 to TRBJ2-1; TRBD1 agrees at 8 bases. The CDR3 length is 15 residues. CDR1 and CDR2 from the germline V gene are SGHNT and YENEEA. Germline trimming cut 3 bases from V and 4 bases from J; bases unmatched to any gene: 5.

The chain uses TRBV5-1 and TRBJ2-1, with D possibly being TRBD2 (5 bases). There are 14 residues in the CDR3. Per the germline V gene, CDR1 is SGHRS and CDR2 is YFSETQ. The ends were cut back, 2 bases at V and 9 bases at J, with 15 bases in the middle. Written as DNA, the CDR3 is TGCGCCAGCAGCTTTGGTACAGAAGGAGGTGAGCAGTTCTTC. It translates to CASSFGTEGGEQFF.

This chain connects TRBV3-1 (or the pseudogene TRBV3-2) to TRBJ1-2, with a weak D call TRBD1 (6 bases). From germline, CDR1 is LGHDT and CDR2 YNNKEL (reference sequence). The CDR3 length is 17 residues. The germline V and J ends were trimmed by 4 bases and 7 bases, with 25 bases remaining between them. The DNA of the CDR3 is TGTGCCAGCAGCCCAGTCCTCAACCCACAGGGAAATAGTGGCTACACCTTC. Translation: CASSPVLNPQGNSGYTF.

This chain connects TRBV6-2 or TRBV6-3 to TRBJ1-5; D is ambiguous. V lost 5 bases to trimming and J lost 0 bases, with 14 bases between them. Germline V CDR1 and CDR2: MNHEY, SVGEGT. This CDR3 spans 16 amino acids. CDR3 sequence: CASSHERLNSNQPQHF. CDR3 sequence (DNA): TGTGCCAGCAGTCACGAAAGACTTAATAGCAATCAGCCCCAGCATTTT.

The rearrangement joins TRBV4-1 to TRBJ2-3, with D unclear. This CDR3 region has 13 residues. In germline, CDR1 is MGHRA, CDR2 YSYEKL. The V end was cut by 4 bases, the J end by 6 bases, with 11 bases between. CDR3 residues: CASSPQRWDTQYF. DNA of the CDR3: TGCGCCAGCAGCCCGCAGAGGTGGGATACGCAGTATTTT.

Only one count was recorded for this clone. Other nucleotide sequences in the sample specify the same CDR3. The rearrangement uses TRBV30 and TRBJ1-2; no definite D call. The CDR3 consists of 12 residues. V lost 2 bases, J lost 1 base, and 5 bases lay in between. Germline V lookup: CDR1 GTSNPN, CDR2 SVGIG (reference sequence). The CDR3 DNA reads as TGTGCCTGGAGTACCGGTAACTATGGCTACACCTTC. It encodes CAWSTGNYGYTF.